Presented here are 26 T cell receptor beta chains from one specimen sequenced in a study of cytomegalovirus exposure and HLA in healthy donors. Primers: 60 Vbeta forward and 13 Jbeta reverse. Here immunoSEQ multiplex PCR was the method, and the copy in TCRdb shows in-frame clones only, minus some. The data hold about 120,000 clones, with about 83% observed a single time. Material for sequencing was PBMCs. These receptors were obtained from a female donor in good health and CMV-seronegative.

J is TRBJ2-2 and V is TRBV10-3; 10 bases agree with TRBD2. The length of the CDR3 is 15 residues. V was clipped by 3 bases and J by 5 bases; unmatched bases: 3. Germline V CDR1 and CDR2: ENHRY, SYGVKD. The DNA for the CDR3 is TGTGCCATCAGTGAAAGCGGGGGGGCGACCGGGGAGCTGTTTTTT. Its translation is CAISESGGATGELFF.

This clone was seen only once. The V gene is TRBV12-5, the J gene TRBJ2-2, with unresolved D. The CDR3 has 12 residues. Trimming took off 3 bases at V and 6 bases at J, with 5 bases between the two ends. Germline CDR1 is LGHNT and CDR2 is FRNRAP. The CDR3 DNA reads TGTGCTAGTGGTTTAGAGGCCGGGGAGCTGTTTTTT. Encoded protein: CASGLEAGELFF.

This chain joins TRBV25-1 and TRBJ1-2; D remains ambiguous. Trimming shortened V by 3 bases and J by 6 bases, and 11 bases separated the two germline ends. Germline V lookup: CDR1 MGHDK, CDR2 SYGVNS. The CDR3 has 13 amino acids. The CDR3 spells CASSESTGDGYTF. CDR3 nucleotides: TGTGCCAGCAGTGAGTCGACTGGCGATGGCTACACCTTC.

This clone appeared once. This chain connects TRBV11-2 to TRBJ1-5; D may be TRBD1 (6 bases). This CDR3 spans 14 amino acids. CDR1 and CDR2 from the germline V gene are SGHAT and FQNNGV. With 1 base removed from V and 7 bases from J, the gap between germline ends came to 11 bases. Here the CDR3 DNA reads TGTGCCAGCAGCTTAGGGTCAGGGGAGCAGCCCCAGCATTTT. Translation gives CASSLGSGEQPQHF.

Only a few counts were recorded for this clone. J is TRBJ2-7 and V is TRBV6-5; weak D call: TRBD1 (5 bases). CDR1 is MNHEY and CDR2 is SVGAGI in the germline V gene. The CDR3 has 14 residues. V lost 5 bases and J 4 bases, leaving 15 bases between the germline ends. This CDR3 reads CASSRTRTRYEQYF. The CDR3, as DNA: TGTGCCAGCAGTAGGACAAGAACTCGATACGAGCAGTACTTC.

The chain is built from TRBV30 and TRBJ2-7; D may be TRBD2 (6 bases). Germline V gives CDR1 GTSNPN, CDR2 SVGIG (reference sequence). V shed 8 bases and J shed 2 bases, with 13 bases lying between them. CDR3 length equals 12 residues. CDR3 bases: TGTGCCCAACAGGAGGGAACCTACGAGCAGTACTTC. This translates into CAQQEGTYEQYF.

DNA of the CDR3: TGTGCCAGCAGCTTGGTTGGAGGGCACACTGAAGCTTTCTTT. This sequence encodes CASSLVGGHTEAFF. The chain is built from TRBV5-4 and TRBJ1-1; no clear D. V was shortened by 0 bases and J by 3 bases, with 9 bases between the two germline ends. This CDR3 spans 14 amino acids. From germline, CDR1 is SGHNT and CDR2 YYREEE (reference sequence). The variable domain in full, with the rest retrieved from reference TRBV5-4 and TRBJ1-1, is ETGVTQSPTHLIKTRGQQVTLRCSSQSGHNTVSWYQQALGQGPQFIFQYYREEENGRGNFPPRFSGLQFPNYSSELNVNALELDDSALYLCASSLVGGHTEAFFGQGTRLTVV.

The rearrangement uses TRBV15 and TRBJ2-5; 8 bases are shared with TRBD2. Germline V gene sequence: CDR1 LNHNV, CDR2 YYDKDF (reference sequence). Trimming at V came to 1 base and at J to 1 base, leaving 5 bases not matched to a gene. CDR3 length: 16 residues. The CDR3 region is CATSRGGLAGQETQYF. The CDR3 DNA reads as TGTGCCACCAGCAGAGGAGGGCTAGCGGGCCAAGAGACCCAGTACTTC.

This clone came up once. The rearrangement uses TRBV5-4 and TRBJ2-5; 7 nucleotides line up with TRBD1. The J call is uncertain, as TRBJ2-7 better fits the DNA end. The CDR3 extends over 13 amino acids. From germline, CDR1 is SGHNT and CDR2 YYREEE (reference sequence). The CDR3 nucleotides are TGTGCCAGCAGAGCAGGGGGAAGCCACGAGCAGTACTTC. Protein: CASRAGGSHEQYF.

The chain couples TRBV6-5 to TRBJ2-1, with a possible D match to TRBD2 (6 bases). There are 14 residues in the CDR3. Germline lookup yields CDR1 MNHEY and CDR2 SVGAGI. Trimming stripped 7 bases from V and 6 bases from J, with 16 bases between. CDR3: CASTAGQEGNEQFF. The DNA of the CDR3 is TGTGCCAGCACCGCAGGGCAGGAGGGCAATGAGCAGTTCTTC.

Only a few counts were recorded for this clone. V gene TRBV5-4 combines with J gene TRBJ1-2; D is unresolved. Looked up from germline, CDR1 is SGHNT and CDR2 is YYREEE (reference sequence). This CDR3 is 12 amino acids long. The V end lost 4 bases, the J end lost 8 bases, and 12 bases lay between the germline ends. The CDR3 region is CASSDILSGYTF. In DNA, the CDR3 is TGTGCCAGCAGCGACATATTAAGCGGCTACACCTTC.

The chain is built from TRBV4-1 and TRBJ2-5, with 13 bases matching TRBD2. Germline loops: CDR1 MGHRA, CDR2 YSYEKL. J gave up 2 bases and V 3 bases, and 12 bases lay outside the gene matches. CDR3 length equals 19 residues. The CDR3 nucleotides are TGCGCCAGCAGCCAGATTATCCGGACTAGCGGGGGACCACAAGAGACCCAGTACTTC. Translated: CASSQIIRTSGGPQETQYF.

This rearrangement joins TRBV18 to TRBJ1-1; 8 bases are a match to TRBD1. The germline V gene encodes CDR1 KGHSH and CDR2 LQKENI. The CDR3 spans 14 residues. Trimming at V came to 3 bases and at J to 5 bases, leaving 5 bases not matched to a gene. Here the CDR3 reads CASSPQGADTEAFF. DNA for the CDR3: TGTGCCAGCTCACCCCAGGGGGCAGATACTGAAGCTTTCTTT.

The chain's CDR3 is CASSPSDRPRSTDTQYF. CDR3 bases: TGTGCCAGCAGCCCATCGGACAGGCCTCGTAGCACAGATACGCAGTATTTT. The chain employs TRBV9 and TRBJ2-3; 7 positions match TRBD1. Germline V gene lookup returns CDR1 SGDLS and CDR2 YYNGEE. After removal of 4 bases from V and 0 bases from J, the junction contained 11 bases not matched to a gene. This CDR3 has 17 residues.

The chain uses TRBV30 and TRBJ2-5; a possible D gene is TRBD2 (6 bases). The V end lost 4 bases, the J end lost 7 bases, and 19 bases lay between the germline ends. Germline CDR1 reads GTSNPN; CDR2 reads SVGIG (reference sequence). The CDR3 has 14 amino acids. This chain's CDR3 is CAWTAMDLGGTQYF. For the CDR3, the DNA is TGTGCCTGGACGGCCATGGATCTCGGGGGGACCCAGTACTTC.

This clone has only a few counts. J is TRBJ1-1 and V is TRBV5-4, with D perhaps TRBD1 (6 bases). The ends were cut back, 0 bases at V and 3 bases at J, with 9 bases in the middle. The CDR3 length is 14 residues. Germline V lookup: CDR1 SGHNT, CDR2 YYREEE (reference sequence). The CDR3 DNA is TGTGCCAGCAGCTTGGCACAGGGCTACACTGAAGCTTTCTTT. This translates into CASSLAQGYTEAFF. Full variable domain (remainder filled in from reference TRBV5-4 and TRBJ1-1): ETGVTQSPTHLIKTRGQQVTLRCSSQSGHNTVSWYQQALGQGPQFIFQYYREEENGRGNFPPRFSGLQFPNYSSELNVNALELDDSALYLCASSLAQGYTEAFFGQGTRLTVV.

CDR3 in amino acids: CASSESGTGSDTQYF. The CDR3 coding sequence is TGTGCCAGCAGTGAATCCGGGACAGGGTCAGATACGCAGTATTTT. The chain has TRBV6-1 and TRBJ2-3; 9 nucleotides align to TRBD1. CDR3 length: 15 residues. Germline V CDR1 and CDR2: MNHNS, SASEGT. The junction had 4 bases not matched to a gene; V was cut back by 2 bases and J by 4 bases.

This chain joins TRBV27 and TRBJ2-1; 10 nucleotides agree with TRBD2. The J segment lost 4 bases and the V segment lost 2 bases, leaving 5 bases of the junction unmatched. CDR1 and CDR2 (germline): MNHEY, SMNVEV (reference sequence). The CDR3 runs to 16 residues. This CDR3 is CASSLSSGGYYNEQFF. The CDR3 DNA follows: TGTGCCAGCAGTTTAAGTAGCGGGGGGTATTACAATGAGCAGTTCTTC.

The rearrangement uses TRBV19 and TRBJ1-1; D call uncertain. Trimming stripped 2 bases from V and 7 bases from J, with 8 bases between. The CDR3 is 12 amino acids. Germline V lookup: CDR1 LNHDA, CDR2 SQIVND (reference sequence). CDR3 residues: CASSITGFEAFF. The CDR3 DNA follows: TGTGCCAGTAGTATAACGGGTTTTGAAGCTTTCTTT.

This sequence joins TRBV30 and TRBJ2-3; perhaps TRBD2 as D (5 bases). This CDR3 has 14 amino acids. V lost 1 base to trimming and J lost 1 base, with 9 bases between them. CDR1 is GTSNPN and CDR2 is SVGIG in the germline V gene (reference sequence). The CDR3 spells CAWSGLARTDTQYF. Here the CDR3 DNA reads TGTGCCTGGAGTGGGCTAGCTCGCACAGATACGCAGTATTTT.

Comments on this clone: Germline is not matched at one junction end, which may reflect a read error. This rearrangement joins TRBV7-9 to TRBJ1-2; 10 nucleotides line up with TRBD1. Germline CDR1 SEHNR, CDR2 FQNEAQ (reference sequence). This CDR3 is 13 amino acids long. DNA for the CDR3: TGTTCCAGCAGCTCGGACAGGGGGTATGGCTACACCTTC. This codes for CSSSSDRGYGYTF. Filled out from reference TRBV7-9 and TRBJ1-2, the complete variable domain reads DTGVSQNPRHKITKRGQNVTFRCDPISEHNRLYWYRQTLGQGPEFLTYFQNEAQLEKSRLLSDRFSAERPKGSFSTLEIQRTEQGDSAMYLCSSSSDRGYGYTFGSGTRLTVV.

The V gene is TRBV9, the J gene TRBJ2-1; TRBD1 aligns across 10 bases. Germline lookup yields CDR1 SGDLS and CDR2 YYNGEE. The CDR3 contains 16 residues. With 3 bases clipped from V and 8 bases from J, the junction kept 11 bases outside the gene matches. The CDR3 loop is CASSARKLTGGYEQFF. Written as DNA, the CDR3 is TGTGCCAGCAGCGCCCGGAAATTGACAGGGGGCTATGAGCAGTTCTTC.

J is TRBJ1-5 and V is TRBV5-6; no reliable D call. Germline-derived CDR1 and CDR2 are SGHDT and YYEEEE. The length of the CDR3 is 14 residues. V was clipped by 1 base and J by 7 bases, with 12 bases between them. The CDR3 nucleotides are TGTGCCAGCAGCTTGCTAGGTCTCGGGCAGCCCCAGCATTTT. Translating gives CASSLLGLGQPQHF.

The J gene is TRBJ2-7, the V gene TRBV9, with a tentative D call TRBD2 (5 bases). Germline lookup yields CDR1 SGDLS and CDR2 YYNGEE. This CDR3 region has 11 residues. V lost 3 bases to trimming and J lost 6 bases, with 7 bases between them. The CDR3 coding sequence is TGTGCCAGCAGCGCCGAGGGCGAGCAGTACTTC. Amino acid sequence: CASSAEGEQYF.

The V and J genes are TRBV11-2 and TRBJ2-7, with 7 bases lining up with TRBD1. Per the germline V gene, CDR1 is SGHAT and CDR2 is FQNNGV. The V segment lost 5 bases and the J segment 6 bases; nucleotides outside the gene matches: 7. CDR3 size: 13 residues. The chain's CDR3 is CASSARDRFEQYF. The CDR3 nucleotides are TGTGCCAGCAGCGCCCGGGACAGATTCGAGCAGTACTTC.

The CDR3 nucleotides are TGTGCCAGTAGCGGGGGGGCTGTTGAGACCCAGTACTTC. Amino acids: CASSGGAVETQYF. The chain joins TRBV19 to TRBJ2-5; 8 bases are a match to TRBD2. Germline values: CDR1 LNHDA, CDR2 SQIVND (reference sequence). This CDR3 has 13 residues. V shed 6 bases and J 5 bases; nucleotides not matched to a gene: 5.